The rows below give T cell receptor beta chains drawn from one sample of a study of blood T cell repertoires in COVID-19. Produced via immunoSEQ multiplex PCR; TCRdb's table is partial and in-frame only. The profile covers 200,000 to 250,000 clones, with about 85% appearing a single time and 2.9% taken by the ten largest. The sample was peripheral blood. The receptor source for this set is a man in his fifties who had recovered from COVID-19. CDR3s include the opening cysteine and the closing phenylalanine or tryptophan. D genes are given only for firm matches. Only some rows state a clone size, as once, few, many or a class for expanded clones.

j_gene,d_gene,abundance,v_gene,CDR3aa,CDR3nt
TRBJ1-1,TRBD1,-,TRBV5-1,CASSLLTGTNTEAFF,TGCGCCAGCAGCTTACTGACAGGGACGAACACTGAAGCTTTCTTT
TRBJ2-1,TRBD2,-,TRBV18,CASSPLAGGTNEQFF,TGTGCCAGCTCACCACTAGCGGGAGGAACCAATGAGCAGTTCTTC
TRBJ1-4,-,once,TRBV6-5,CASSYEGGANEKLFF,TGTGCCAGCAGTTACGAAGGCGGAGCTAATGAAAAACTGTTTTTT
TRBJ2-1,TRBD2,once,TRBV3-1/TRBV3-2,CASSQEFGVSGRNEQFF,TGTGCCAGCAGCCAAGAATTTGGGGTTAGCGGGAGGAATGAGCAGTTCTTC
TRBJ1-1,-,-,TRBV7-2,CASSLDRVTEAFF,TGTGCCAGCAGCTTAGACAGGGTAACTGAAGCTTTCTTT
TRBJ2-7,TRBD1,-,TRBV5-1,CASRRLTGTDIREQYF,TGCGCCAGCAGACGACTAACCGGGACAGACATTCGCGAGCAGTACTTC
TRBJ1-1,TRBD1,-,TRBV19,CASRLLGTGNTEAFF,TGTGCCAGTAGACTACTCGGGACAGGGAACACTGAAGCTTTCTTT
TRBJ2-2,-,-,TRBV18,CASSPGRINTGELFF,TGTGCCAGCTCACCAGGCAGGATAAACACCGGGGAGCTGTTTTTT
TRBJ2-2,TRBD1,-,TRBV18,CASSPLGTGTTGELFF,TGTGCCAGCTCACCACTCGGGACAGGGACCACCGGGGAGCTGTTTTTT
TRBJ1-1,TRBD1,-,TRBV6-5,CASIKDRESTEAFF,TGTGCCAGCATTAAGGACAGGGAGAGCACTGAAGCTTTCTTT
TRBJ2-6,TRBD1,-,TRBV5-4,CASSLGGTGLISGANVLTF,TGTGCCAGCAGCTTAGGCGGGACAGGGTTAATCTCTGGGGCCAACGTCCTGACTTTC
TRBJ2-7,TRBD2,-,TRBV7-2,CASSLGVTSGGAYEQYF,TGTGCCAGCAGCTTAGGTGTGACTAGCGGGGGAGCCTACGAGCAGTACTTC
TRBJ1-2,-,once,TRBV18,CASTPRGGSSNYGYTF,TGTGCCAGCACGCCTAGAGGGGGTTCTAGTAACTATGGCTACACCTTC
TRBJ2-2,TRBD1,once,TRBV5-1,CASSLVAGGVWELFF,TGCGCCAGCAGCTTGGTGGCAGGGGGCGTTTGGGAGCTGTTTTTT
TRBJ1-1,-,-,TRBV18,CASSPQEMNTEAFF,TGTGCCAGCTCACCACAGGAGATGAACACTGAAGCTTTCTTT
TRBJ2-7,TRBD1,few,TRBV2,CATSRQGRYEQYF,TGTGCCACCTCTCGACAGGGACGCTACGAGCAGTACTTC
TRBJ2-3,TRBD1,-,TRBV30,CAWSKGQGGGTDTQYF,TGTGCCTGGAGTAAGGGACAGGGTGGGGGCACAGATACGCAGTATTTT
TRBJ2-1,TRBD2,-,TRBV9,CASSATGLAGGPNEQFF,TGTGCCAGCAGCGCCACGGGACTAGCGGGAGGGCCTAATGAGCAGTTCTTC
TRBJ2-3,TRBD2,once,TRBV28,CASSSTSGLDTQYF,TGTGCCAGCAGTTCGACTAGCGGGCTAGATACGCAGTATTTT
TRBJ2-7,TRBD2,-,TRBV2,CASRGLAGVSYEQYF,TGTGCCAGCAGGGGACTAGCGGGAGTTTCCTACGAGCAGTACTTC
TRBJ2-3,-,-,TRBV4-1,CASSQTATDTQYF,TGCGCCAGCAGCCAGACAGCGACAGATACGCAGTATTTT
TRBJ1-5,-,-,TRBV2,CASTLRQFSNQPQHF,TGTGCCAGCACTCTCCGACAGTTTAGCAATCAGCCCCAGCATTTT
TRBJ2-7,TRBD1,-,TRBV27,CASTRTGARGEQYF,TGTGCCAGCACCCGGACAGGGGCAAGGGGCGAGCAGTACTTC
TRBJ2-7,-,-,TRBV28,CASSLQAVEQYF,TGTGCCAGCAGTTTACAGGCAGTCGAGCAGTACTTC
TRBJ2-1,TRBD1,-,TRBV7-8,CASSPGQGGGNEQFF,TGTGCCAGCAGCCCCGGACAGGGAGGAGGCAATGAGCAGTTCTTC
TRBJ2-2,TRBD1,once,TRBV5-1,CASSLGQGESGELFF,TGCGCCAGCAGCCTGGGACAGGGTGAGAGCGGGGAGCTGTTTTTT
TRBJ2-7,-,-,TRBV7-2,CASSLADTNPYEQYF,TGTGCCAGCAGCTTGGCGGACACAAACCCCTACGAGCAGTACTTC
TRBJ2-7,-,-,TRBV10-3,CAISESASNYEQYF,TGTGCCATCAGTGAGTCGGCTAGCAACTACGAGCAGTACTTC
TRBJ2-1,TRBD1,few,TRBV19,CASSIWGTDNEQFF,TGTGCCAGTAGTATATGGGGGACAGACAATGAGCAGTTCTTC
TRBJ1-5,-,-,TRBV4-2,CASSQEGAVRNQPQHF,TGTGCCAGCAGCCAAGAGGGAGCTGTCCGCAATCAGCCCCAGCATTTT
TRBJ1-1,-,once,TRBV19,CASRTEWGRNTEAFF,TGTGCCAGTAGGACTGAATGGGGGCGGAACACTGAAGCTTTCTTT
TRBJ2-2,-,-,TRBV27,CASSQKSRTGELFF,TGTGCCAGCAGTCAAAAATCTAGGACCGGGGAGCTGTTTTTT
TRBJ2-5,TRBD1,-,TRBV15,CATSRGRQGQAETQYF,TGTGCCACCAGCAGAGGGAGACAGGGCCAGGCAGAGACCCAGTACTTC
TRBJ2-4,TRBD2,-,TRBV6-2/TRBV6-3,CASSYSTAGGLRAKNIQYF,TGTGCCAGCAGTTACTCGACAGCGGGAGGGCTTCGGGCCAAAAACATTCAGTACTTC
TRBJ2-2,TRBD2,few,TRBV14,CATCWAGGPNTGELFF,TGTGCCACCTGTTGGGCGGGAGGACCTAACACCGGGGAGCTGTTTTTT
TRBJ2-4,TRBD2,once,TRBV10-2,CASSGGGGDIQYF,TGCGCCAGCAGTGGGGGGGGTGGAGACATTCAGTACTTC
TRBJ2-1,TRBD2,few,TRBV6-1,CASSLTSGSIEQFF,TGTGCCAGCAGCTTGACTAGCGGGAGTATTGAGCAGTTCTTC
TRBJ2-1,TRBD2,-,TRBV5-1,CASSWTSGKTGEQFF,TGCGCCAGCAGCTGGACTAGCGGGAAGACGGGTGAGCAGTTCTTC
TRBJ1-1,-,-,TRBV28,CASGGSYGNTEAFF,TGTGCCAGCGGAGGTAGTTATGGAAACACTGAAGCTTTCTTT
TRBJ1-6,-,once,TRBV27,CASTRVPGPYNSPLHF,TGTGCCAGTACCCGTGTCCCAGGGCCCTATAATTCACCCCTCCACTTT
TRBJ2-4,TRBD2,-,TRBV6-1,CASSDPSGIDGIQYF,TGTGCCAGCAGTGACCCTAGCGGGATCGACGGCATTCAGTACTTC
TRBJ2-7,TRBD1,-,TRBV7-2,CASSLGTGPYEQYF,TGTGCCAGCAGCTTAGGGACAGGGCCCTACGAGCAGTACTTC
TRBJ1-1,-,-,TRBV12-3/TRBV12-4,CASSSGTTTEAFF,TGTGCCAGCAGTTCCGGGACTACTACTGAAGCTTTCTTT
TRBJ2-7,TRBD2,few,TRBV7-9,CARMGGPHEQYF,TGTGCCAGAATGGGAGGGCCCCACGAGCAGTACTTC
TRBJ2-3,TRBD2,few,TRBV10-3,CAILGEGTASTTSTDTQYF,TGTGCCATCCTTGGGGAGGGGACCGCCTCGACTACTAGCACAGATACGCAGTATTTT
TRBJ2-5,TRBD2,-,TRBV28,CAGKRSGRLETQYF,TGTGCCGGCAAACGGAGCGGGAGGTTGGAGACCCAGTACTTC
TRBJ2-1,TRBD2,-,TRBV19,CASSIGLAAIRSEQFF,TGTGCCAGTAGTATAGGCCTAGCGGCCATACGTAGTGAGCAGTTCTTC
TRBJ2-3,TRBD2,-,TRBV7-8,CASTVGGPWDTQYF,TGTGCCAGCACTGTGGGAGGGCCTTGGGATACGCAGTATTTT
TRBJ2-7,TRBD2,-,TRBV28,CASQSAGLAGGQGPYEQYF,TGTGCCAGTCAGTCGGCGGGACTAGCGGGAGGGCAAGGCCCCTACGAGCAGTACTTC
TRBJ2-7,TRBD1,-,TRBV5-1,CASSGRDRAYEQYF,TGCGCCAGCAGCGGAAGGGACAGGGCCTACGAGCAGTACTTC
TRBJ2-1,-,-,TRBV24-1,CATSDWLASRNEQFF,TGTGCCACCAGTGATTGGCTAGCGTCTCGCAATGAGCAGTTCTTC
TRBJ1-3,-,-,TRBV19,CASSTGTLSSGNTIYF,TGTGCCAGTAGTACTGGGACATTGAGCTCTGGAAACACCATATATTTT
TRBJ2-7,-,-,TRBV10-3,CAISHDIYEQYF,TGTGCCATCAGTCACGACATATACGAGCAGTACTTC
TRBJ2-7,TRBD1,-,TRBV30,CAWTTGDEQYF,TGTGCCTGGACCACAGGGGACGAGCAGTACTTC
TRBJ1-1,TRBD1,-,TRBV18,CASSLSGQGIVNTEAFF,TGTGCCAGCTCACTCTCCGGACAGGGGATCGTAAACACTGAAGCTTTCTTT
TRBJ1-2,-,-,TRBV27,CASSSVFGDPYGYTF,TGTGCCAGCAGTTCGGTTTTCGGGGATCCCTATGGCTACACCTTC
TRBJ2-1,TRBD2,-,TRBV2,CASSRLAGFNEQFF,TGTGCCAGCTCCCGACTAGCGGGATTCAATGAGCAGTTCTTC
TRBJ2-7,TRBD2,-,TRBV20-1,CSASSASGRAGREQYF,TGCAGTGCTAGTTCAGCTAGCGGGAGGGCCGGGAGGGAGCAGTACTTC
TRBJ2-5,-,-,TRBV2,CASGGNRETQYF,TGTGCCAGCGGCGGGAATAGGGAGACCCAGTACTTC
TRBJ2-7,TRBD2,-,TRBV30,CAWSVWGLASYEQYF,TGTGCCTGGAGTGTATGGGGACTAGCATCCTACGAGCAGTACTTC